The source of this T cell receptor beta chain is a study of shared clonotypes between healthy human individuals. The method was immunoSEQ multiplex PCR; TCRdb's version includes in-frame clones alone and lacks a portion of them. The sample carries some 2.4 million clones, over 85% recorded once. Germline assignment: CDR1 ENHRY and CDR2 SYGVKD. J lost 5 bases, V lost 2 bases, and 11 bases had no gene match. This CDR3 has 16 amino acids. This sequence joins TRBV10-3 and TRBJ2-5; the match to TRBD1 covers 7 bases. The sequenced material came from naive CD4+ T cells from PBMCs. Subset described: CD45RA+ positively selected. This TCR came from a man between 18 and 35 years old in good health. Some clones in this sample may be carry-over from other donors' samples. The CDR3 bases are TGTGCCATCAGTGAGGGGCTGGGACAGCTGGGGGAGACCCAGTACTTC. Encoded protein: CAISEGLGQLGETQYF.